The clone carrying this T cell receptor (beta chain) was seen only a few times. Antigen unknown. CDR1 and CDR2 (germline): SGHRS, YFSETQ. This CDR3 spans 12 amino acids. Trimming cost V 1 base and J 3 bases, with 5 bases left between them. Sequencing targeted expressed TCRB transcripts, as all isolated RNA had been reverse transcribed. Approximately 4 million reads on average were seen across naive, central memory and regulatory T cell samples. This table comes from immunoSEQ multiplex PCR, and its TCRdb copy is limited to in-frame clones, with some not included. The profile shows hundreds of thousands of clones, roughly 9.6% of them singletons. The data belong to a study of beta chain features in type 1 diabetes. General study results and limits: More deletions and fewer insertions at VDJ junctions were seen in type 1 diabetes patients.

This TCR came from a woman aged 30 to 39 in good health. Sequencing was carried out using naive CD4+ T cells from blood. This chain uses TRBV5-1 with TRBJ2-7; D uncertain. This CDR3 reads CASSLTRYEQYF. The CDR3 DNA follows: TGCGCCAGCAGCTTGACACGCTACGAGCAGTACTTC.